The clone carrying this T cell receptor beta chain was seen a handful of times. The antigen is unknown. This CDR3 has 15 amino acids. Germline V lookup: CDR1 MNHEY, CDR2 SMNVEV (reference sequence). After removal of 6 bases from V and 0 bases from J, the junction contained 4 bases not matched to a gene. These data are taken from a study of post-analysis software for immune sequencing data. Study observations and caveats: Roughly five TRBV segments appeared more often in patients than in controls, and TRBV5-6, TRBV5-1 and TRBV20-1 were among these.

Presence of unique molecular identifiers characterized the TCR beta cDNA libraries. Roughly 0.5 million cDNA molecules were obtained from roughly 1 to 10 million T cells. Each CDR3 protein gets one entry after TCRdb re-called the PCR reads with MiXCR. This table holds hundreds of thousands of distinct CDR3 sequences, around 27% found once. J is TRBJ2-3 and V is TRBV27; TRBD2 agrees at 9 bases. Specimen: blood. This TCR was sampled from a girl aged 5-17 years with multiple sclerosis. In nucleotides, the CDR3 is TGTGCCAGCAGGTTAGCGGGGGCTAGCACAGATACGCAGTATTTT. This codes for CASRLAGASTDTQYF.